This entry concerns a single TCR beta chain. This clonotype was detected many times. Its antigen is currently not known. Base qualities are not at hand, and no much larger clone is one base apart. Trimming accounts for 0 bases at V and 0 bases at J, while the number of junction bases matched to no gene is 8. From a lookup of the germline V gene, CDR1 and CDR2 are MNHEY and SVGEGT. The CDR3 numbers 18 residues from cysteine through phenylalanine. Of all the DNA, just the CDR3 is kept, 54 bases in frame from base 1. The data derive from a study of T cells in Graves' hyperthyroidism and ophthalmopathy (dated by TCRdb to about 2019). About the full investigation: Peripheral blood was sampled at the time of initial diagnosis, prior to any treatment. To identify distinguishing TCR V-J signatures, a discovery cohort of some 100 patients was used, comprising 40 to 45 with Graves' ophthalmopathy and approximately 57 with stable Graves' hyperthyroidism. An independent validation cohort of around 19 hyperthyroidism patients and about 16 patients who later progressed to ophthalmopathy tested prospective prediction of ophthalmopathy. The 95 to 100 discovery patients were randomly divided into training and test sets at a 7:3 ratio. Thyroid tissue and blood T-cell repertoires from more than 5 Graves' hyperthyroidism patients were also compared in the study. After blood sampling, hyperthyroidism patients were treated with methimazole at a starting dose of 30 mg daily, and ophthalmopathy patients were treated with high-dose intravenous methylprednisolone. The paper reports TCR Vbeta CDR3 sequencing of 130 to 150 peripheral blood samples: fewer than 50 ophthalmopathy, some 80 hyperthyroidism and roughly 17 progressor patients.

The TCR beta CDR3 regions were amplified from the RNA transcripts. A first-round RT-PCR of the TCR CDR3 used the HTBI primer set with the Qiagen OneStep RT-PCR kit. Libraries were constructed in a second round of multiplex PCR, after which size selection and purification were carried out. Libraries were sequenced paired-end with 100 bp reads on an Illumina HiSeq2000. The authors processed their data as follows. Raw data were processed with SOAPnuke, discarding reads with adapters, uncalled bases, mean Phred below 15, or no exact constant-primer or identifier match. High-quality paired reads were merged with COPE v1.2.5, and unique nucleotide sequences were defined as clonotypes. MiTCR v1.1 was used to align the clonotypes against IMGT TRBV, TRBD and TRBJ reference segments. Analysis was restricted to V-J combinations with a frequency above 0.0001, which covered roughly 99% of repertoires. A TCS score was defined as the ratio between F50 (clonal expansion) and ExV (chaos), using BLOSUM62-based TCRdist between CDR3 peptides within each V-J. Welch's t-statistics and random forest reduced approximately 520 V-J features to 13, which were used in a naive Bayes classifier (R e1071). The public sequencing data were trimmed at Q25 with fastp and processed into clonotypes with MiXCR by TCRdb, which kept only in-frame beta chains. Here each entry gathers all rows of one CDR3 protein and keeps the most common genes and DNA. These V and J calls originate from TCRdb's pipeline instead of the authors' own analysis. The sample table holds approximately 480,000 distinct CDR3 sequences, of which under 25% were seen once. The ten top clones hold 26% of the sample.

Results the study describes overall, beyond this receptor: Most expanded thyroid clonotypes (frequency above 0.001) were also detected in blood, suggesting blood repertoires may reflect thyroid immune responses. A 13 V-J signature model separated ophthalmopathy from stable hyperthyroidism, with around 90% sensitivity and about 81% specificity in cross-validation and 80%/75% in testing. No statistical method was used to fix the sample size in advance, and group allocation was not hidden from the investigators. In validation, the model predicted progression to ophthalmopathy a median of about 6 months before onset, with about 67% sensitivity and nearly 75% specificity.

A patient counted as having stable Graves' hyperthyroidism if no progression to ophthalmopathy occurred over 18 months of follow-up. The hyperthyroidism patients were between 18 and 65 years old and newly diagnosed, with a disease duration of less than 2 months. The study excluded patients with uncontrolled infections, other autoimmune diseases, pregnancy or lactation. Diagnoses were based on clinical symptoms, serum thyroxine and TRAb, thyroid ultrasound and orbital computed tomography. PBMCs were isolated from approximately 10 ml of fresh peripheral blood by Ficoll-Paque density gradient centrifugation. Total RNA was extracted with Trizol reagent, and quality was checked on an Agilent 2100 Bioanalyzer.

The chain is made from TRBV6-2 or TRBV6-3 and TRBJ2-7; 10 middle bases align to TRBD2. This receptor was obtained from a young man with Graves' hyperthyroidism. What was sequenced was blood. CDR3 region: CASSYSGLAGASSYEQYF. The nucleotide sequence is TGTGCCAGCAGTTACTCTGGCCTAGCGGGGGCTTCCTCCTACGAGCAGTACTTC.